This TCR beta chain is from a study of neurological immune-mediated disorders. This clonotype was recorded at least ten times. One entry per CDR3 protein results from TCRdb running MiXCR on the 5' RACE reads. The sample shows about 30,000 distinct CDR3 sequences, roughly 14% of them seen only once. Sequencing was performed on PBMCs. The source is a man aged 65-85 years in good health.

CDR3 region: CASSPSGPPRDTQYF. CDR3 nucleotide sequence: TGTGCCAGCTCACCTTCCGGGCCACCAAGAGATACGCAGTATTTT. The chain is built from TRBV18 and TRBJ2-3, with D unresolved. The V end lost 3 bases, the J end lost 5 bases, and 15 bases lay between the germline ends. Germline V lookup: CDR1 KGHSH, CDR2 LQKENI. This CDR3 region has 15 residues. Variable domain in full (rest from reference TRBV18 and TRBJ2-3): NAGVMQNPRHLVRRRGQEARLRCSPMKGHSHVYWYRQLPEEGLKFMVYLQKENIIDESGMPKERFSAEFPKEGPSILRIQQVVRGDSAAYFCASSPSGPPRDTQYFGPGTRLTVL.